One sample yielded the 15 T cell receptor beta chains listed below, sequenced in a study of T cells in Graves' hyperthyroidism and ophthalmopathy. TCR beta CDR3 regions were amplified from RNA transcripts. Using the HTBI primer set, a first-round RT-PCR was run on the TCR CDR3. Each CDR3 protein is one row after TCRdb ran MiXCR on the multiplex PCR reads. Of some 460,000 distinct CDR3 sequences listed, about a sixth are singletons. Specimen: blood. All receptors come from a woman aged 18-29 years with Graves' hyperthyroidism.

This clonotype has ten or more counts. This sequence joins TRBV20-1 and TRBJ2-3; TRBD1 or TRBD2 may be the D gene (5 bases each). Looked up from germline, CDR1 is DFQATT and CDR2 is SNEGSKA (reference sequence). Trimming removed 5 bases from V and 2 bases from J, with 23 bases in between. The CDR3 consists of 17 residues. The CDR3 bases are TGCAGTGCTCCCGGGACCACTACCAATCCGCCCACAGATACGCAGTATTTT. Its protein is CSAPGTTTNPPTDTQYF.

For this clonotype: A much larger clone lies a single base off, so this may be a read error. This sequence joins TRBV24-1 and TRBJ2-3; 7 bases agree with TRBD1. Germline CDR1 KGHDR, CDR2 SFDVKD. The CDR3 has 15 amino acids. The CDR3 bases are TGTGCCGCCAGTGATGGACAGGATAGCACAGATACGCAGTATTTT. It codes for CAASDGQDSTDTQYF.

There are many counts of this clonotype. This chain links TRBV18 with TRBJ1-5; D may be TRBD1 (6 bases). Germline values: CDR1 KGHSH, CDR2 LQKENI. V was trimmed by 4 bases and J by 5 bases, leaving 15 bases between them. CDR3 length equals 15 residues. For the CDR3, the DNA is TGTGCCAGCTCACAACTTGGACAGTCTGATCAGCCCCAGCATTTT. This codes for CASSQLGQSDQPQHF.

The chain recombines TRBV19 with TRBJ2-3; 7 bases fit TRBD2. Per the germline V gene, CDR1 is LNHDA and CDR2 is SQIVND (reference sequence). This CDR3 is built from 16 residues. The V and J ends lost 3 bases and 2 bases, in that order; junction bases with no gene match: 8. The CDR3 spells CASSISPGGVTDTQYF. In DNA form, the CDR3 reads TGTGCCAGTAGTATCAGTCCGGGAGGAGTCACAGATACGCAGTATTTT.

This clonotype was counted ten times or more. The chain has TRBV11-2 and TRBJ2-3; tentatively, D is TRBD2 (6 bases). V lost 0 bases, J lost 4 bases, and 14 bases lay in between. Germline-derived CDR1 and CDR2 are SGHAT and FQNNGV. This CDR3 region has 16 residues. The CDR3, as DNA: TGTGCCAGCAGCTTAGATTGGACGGGAGCGGCAGATACGCAGTATTTT. As protein: CASSLDWTGAADTQYF.

This clonotype appeared a few times. This rearrangement joins TRBV6-1 to TRBJ1-1; TRBD1 is a possible D gene (5 bases). The CDR3 spans 11 residues. Germline CDR1 is MNHNS and CDR2 is SASEGT. Trimming took 7 bases from V and 10 from J, leaving 13 bases between them. CDR3 residues: CASTNAGGAFF. In DNA form, the CDR3 reads TGTGCCAGCACCAACGCGGGGGGAGCTTTCTTT.

Only a few counts were recorded for this clonotype. The V and J genes are TRBV14 and TRBJ2-7; perhaps TRBD2 as D (5 bases). CDR3 length: 12 amino acids. CDR1 SGHDN and CDR2 FVKESK come from the germline V gene. V lost 3 bases and J 7 bases, leaving 10 bases between the germline ends. The CDR3 sequence is CASSQGVEEQYF. The CDR3 DNA reads as TGTGCCAGCAGCCAGGGAGTTGAAGAGCAGTACTTC.

The V and J genes are TRBV9 and TRBJ2-7; D ambiguous. The CDR3 sequence is 14 residues long. V lost 2 bases and J 2 bases, leaving 11 bases between the germline ends. Germline lookup yields CDR1 SGDLS and CDR2 YYNGEE. The CDR3 is CASSVATWTYEQYF. CDR3 bases: TGTGCCAGCAGCGTTGCAACATGGACCTACGAGCAGTACTTC.

This rearrangement joins TRBV7-6 to TRBJ2-2; TRBD2 matches at 9 bases. Trimming took 6 bases from V and 4 from J; bases not matched to a gene: 18. Germline V gene lookup returns CDR1 SGHVS and CDR2 FNYEAQ. The CDR3 runs 19 residues. The CDR3 nucleotides read TGTGCCAGCAGGCTGACTAGCGGAGCGGGCGGGAGGATCACCGGGGAGCTGTTTTTT. Residues: CASRLTSGAGGRITGELFF.

There are many counts of this clonotype. The CDR3 reads CASSTQRSGNQPQHF. The CDR3 DNA is TGTGCCAGCAGTACCCAAAGATCGGGCAATCAGCCCCAGCATTTT. This chain uses TRBV12-3 or TRBV12-4 with TRBJ1-5; D gene unclear. Trimming left V 5 bases short and J 2 bases short, with 13 bases between. The CDR3 is 15 amino acids.

The rearrangement uses TRBV5-5 and TRBJ1-4, with 7 bases fitting TRBD1. This CDR3 has 16 amino acids. Trimming removed 1 base from V and 5 bases from J; junction bases left unmatched: 8. The germline gives CDR1 SGHKS, CDR2 YYEKEE (reference sequence). CDR3 residues: CASSLPNQGGNEKLFF. Here the CDR3 DNA reads TGTGCCAGCAGCTTGCCGAACCAGGGGGGGAATGAAAAACTGTTTTTT.

This clonotype was observed at least ten times. The J gene is TRBJ2-3, the V gene TRBV20-1; TRBD2 matches 9 bases. CDR1 is DFQATT, CDR2 SNEGSKA, per germline (reference sequence). This CDR3 comprises 17 residues. J was trimmed by 2 bases and V by 0 bases; bases with no gene match: 9. Here the CDR3 DNA reads TGCAGTGCTAGAGATTTAGTTCTAGCGGGATACACAGATACGCAGTATTTT. It translates to CSARDLVLAGYTDTQYF.

This clonotype showed up many times. J is TRBJ2-1 and V is TRBV6-2 or TRBV6-3, with 9 bases aligning to TRBD1. Germline CDR1 and CDR2: MNHEY and SVGEGT. V shed 7 bases and J 8 bases; nucleotides not matched to a gene: 12. This CDR3 contains 15 residues. As DNA, the CDR3 is TGTGCCAGCAATACAAAGGACAGGGGCGGACATGAGCAGTTCTTC. Translation: CASNTKDRGGHEQFF.

This clonotype was recorded at least ten times. This chain uses TRBV15 with TRBJ2-7; weak D call: TRBD1 (5 bases). The ends were cut back, 5 bases at V and 3 bases at J, with 17 bases in the middle. The CDR3 is 15 residues long. Germline lookup yields CDR1 LNHNV and CDR2 YYDKDF (reference sequence). The CDR3 region is CATSPGMTAYYEQYF. DNA of the CDR3: TGTGCCACCAGCCCGGGTATGACAGCATACTACGAGCAGTACTTC.

V usage is TRBV20-1 and J usage is TRBJ2-1; 10 positions match TRBD2. The CDR3 contains 17 residues. The germline V gene encodes CDR1 DFQATT and CDR2 SNEGSKA (reference sequence). Trimming removed 4 bases from V and 0 bases from J; junction bases left unmatched: 9. The CDR3 protein is CSAKASGGRSSYNEQFF. The CDR3 coding sequence is TGCAGTGCTAAGGCTAGCGGGGGCCGTAGCTCCTACAATGAGCAGTTCTTC.